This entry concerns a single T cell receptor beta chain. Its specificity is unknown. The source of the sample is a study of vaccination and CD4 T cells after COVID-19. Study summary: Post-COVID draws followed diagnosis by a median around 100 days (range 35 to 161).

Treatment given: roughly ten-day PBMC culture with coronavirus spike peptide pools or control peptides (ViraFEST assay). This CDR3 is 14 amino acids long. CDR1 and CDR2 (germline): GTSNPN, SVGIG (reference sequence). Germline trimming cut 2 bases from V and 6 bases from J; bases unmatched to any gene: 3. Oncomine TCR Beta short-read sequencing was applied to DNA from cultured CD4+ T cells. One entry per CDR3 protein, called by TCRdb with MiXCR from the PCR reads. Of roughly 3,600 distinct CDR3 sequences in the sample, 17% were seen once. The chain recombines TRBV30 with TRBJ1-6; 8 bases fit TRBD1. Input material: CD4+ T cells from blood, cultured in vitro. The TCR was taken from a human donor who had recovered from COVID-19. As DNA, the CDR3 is TGTGCCTGGAGTCAGGACAGGGTTAATTCACCCCTCCACTTT. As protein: CAWSQDRVNSPLHF.